The present T cell receptor beta chain was sequenced within a study of cytomegalovirus exposure and HLA in healthy donors. Notes on this clone: Its specificity is unknown.

The PCR made use of 60 Vbeta and 13 Jbeta primers. Sequencing was performed with immunoSEQ multiplex PCR; in TCRdb, only in-frame clones are kept and a portion is missing. The table shows roughly 180,000 clones, with 70% to 80% occurring only once. Whole-study results and caveats: TCR beta V- and J-gene trimming was later associated with a missense DCLRE1C variant. TCR sequences were mostly rare, though some public TCRs occurred in many donors.

Sequenced: PBMCs. The TCR originated in a female donor in good health and CMV-seronegative.

CDR3 DNA sequence: TGCGCCAGCAGCCAAGATGCGGCCAGCTCCTACGAGCAGTACTTC. Protein sequence: CASSQDAASSYEQYF. The chain has TRBV4-3 and TRBJ2-7; D unresolved. The ends were cut back, 0 bases at V and 0 bases at J, with 9 bases in the middle. The CDR3 runs 15 residues. Germline values: CDR1 LGHNA, CDR2 YSLEER.